The text below deals with one T cell receptor beta chain. Its matching antigen is unknown. Through a sample-barcoded 5' primer and a J-beta primer mix, a second PCR was run for roughly 7 to 11 cycles. Each cDNA molecule, via a template-switch adaptor with 12 random nucleotides, was tagged. Every sample gave at least 2.5 million paired-end reads containing CDR3. A single record per CDR3 protein comes from TCRdb applying MiXCR to the 5' RACE reads. The sample lists some 640,000 distinct CDR3 sequences; about 52% were seen once. The sample is drawn from a study of blood T cells in healthy people across ages. With 0 bases removed from V and 8 bases from J, the gap between germline ends came to 14 bases. CDR1 SGHKS and CDR2 YYEKEE come from the germline V gene (reference sequence). The CDR3 has 15 amino acids. Whole-study findings and limits: Shifts in expanded clonotypes may have been confounded by donor CMV status, which was unknown.

The V and J genes are TRBV5-5 and TRBJ1-4; the D gene is possibly TRBD1 (6 bases). The sequence derives from a woman aged 55-69 years in good health. Sequencing was performed on blood. The CDR3 DNA reads TGTGCCAGCAGCTTGGTGACAGGAGGCGGCGAAAAACTGTTTTTT. It codes for CASSLVTGGGEKLFF. The full variable domain, rest sourced from reference TRBV5-5 and TRBJ1-4, is DAGVTQSPTHLIKTRGQQVTLRCSPISGHKSVSWYQQVLGQGPQFIFQYYEKEERGRGNFPDRFSARQFPNYSSELNVNALLLGDSALYLCASSLVTGGGEKLFFGSGTQLSVL.